The present entry profiles one TCR beta chain with its context. No antigen is known for it. Germline loops: CDR1 SNHLY, CDR2 FYNNEI. Trimming took off 2 bases at V and 7 bases at J, with 11 bases between the two ends. This CDR3 region has 14 residues. The data were obtained in a study of radiation and T cells in renal cell carcinoma. General study results and limits: Baseline intratumoral clonotype presence is unknown without pretreatment biopsies.

The time point was: blood 2 weeks post-SBRT. Treatment noted: 15 Gy SBRT to primary tumor, nephrectomy 4 weeks later. Using immunoSEQ multiplex PCR, the repertoire was profiled, and TCRdb retains in-frame clones only, with some absent. This sample has roughly 130,000 clones, with roughly 91% found just once. This chain uses TRBV2 with TRBJ2-2; D may be TRBD2 (5 bases). This sample comprised blood, obtained from a patient whose treatment included radiotherapy and nephrectomy. This TCR came from a woman between 65 and 79 years old with renal cell carcinoma. The CDR3 DNA reads as TGTGCCAGCAGTGAAACTAGTCGGGTCGGGGAGCTGTTTTTT. It encodes CASSETSRVGELFF.